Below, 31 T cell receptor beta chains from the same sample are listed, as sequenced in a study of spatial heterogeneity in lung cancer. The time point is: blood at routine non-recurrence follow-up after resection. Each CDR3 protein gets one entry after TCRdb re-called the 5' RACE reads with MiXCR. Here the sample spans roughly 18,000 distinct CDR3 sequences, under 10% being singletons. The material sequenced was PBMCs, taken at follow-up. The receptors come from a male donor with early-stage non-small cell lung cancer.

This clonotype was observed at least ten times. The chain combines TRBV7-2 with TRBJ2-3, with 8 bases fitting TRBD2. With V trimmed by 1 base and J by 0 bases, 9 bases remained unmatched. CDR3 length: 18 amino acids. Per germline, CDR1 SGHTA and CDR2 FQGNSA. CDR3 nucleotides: TGTGCCAGCAGCTTAGGTCTTGGCGGGGGGTCGAGCACAGATACGCAGTATTTT. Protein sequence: CASSLGLGGGSSTDTQYF. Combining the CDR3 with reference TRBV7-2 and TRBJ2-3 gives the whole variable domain GAGVSQSPSNKVTEKGKDVELRCDPISGHTALYWYRQSLGQGLEFLIYFQGNSAPDKSGLPSDRFSAERTGGSVSTLTIQRTQQEDSAVYLCASSLGLGGGSSTDTQYFGPGTRLTVL.

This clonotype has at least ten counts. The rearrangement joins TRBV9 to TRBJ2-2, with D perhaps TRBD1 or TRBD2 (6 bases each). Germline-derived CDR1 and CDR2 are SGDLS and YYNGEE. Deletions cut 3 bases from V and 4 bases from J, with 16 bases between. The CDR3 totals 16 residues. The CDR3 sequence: CASSALPGAPTGELFF. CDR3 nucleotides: TGTGCCAGCAGCGCCCTCCCGGGGGCCCCCACCGGGGAGCTGTTTTTT.

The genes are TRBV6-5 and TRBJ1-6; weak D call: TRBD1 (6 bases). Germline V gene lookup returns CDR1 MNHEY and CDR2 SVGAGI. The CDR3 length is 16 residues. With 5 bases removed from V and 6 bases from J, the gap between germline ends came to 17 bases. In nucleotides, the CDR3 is TGTGCCAGCAGTCTCTCAGGGAGGGGGGGTAATTCACCCCTCCACTTT. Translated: CASSLSGRGGNSPLHF.

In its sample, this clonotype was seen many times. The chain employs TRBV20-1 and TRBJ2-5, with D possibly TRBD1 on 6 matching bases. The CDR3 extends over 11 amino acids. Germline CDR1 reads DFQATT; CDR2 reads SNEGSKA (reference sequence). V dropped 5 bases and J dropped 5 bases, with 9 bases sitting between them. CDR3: CSAWQGETQYF. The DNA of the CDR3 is TGCAGTGCTTGGCAGGGGGAGACCCAGTACTTC.

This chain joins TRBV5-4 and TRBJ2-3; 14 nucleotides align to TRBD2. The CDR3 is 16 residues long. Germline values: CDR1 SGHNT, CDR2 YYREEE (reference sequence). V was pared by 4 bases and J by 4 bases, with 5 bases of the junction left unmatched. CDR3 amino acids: CASSRPGLAGADTQYF. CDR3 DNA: TGTGCCAGCAGCCGGCCGGGACTAGCGGGAGCAGATACGCAGTATTTT.

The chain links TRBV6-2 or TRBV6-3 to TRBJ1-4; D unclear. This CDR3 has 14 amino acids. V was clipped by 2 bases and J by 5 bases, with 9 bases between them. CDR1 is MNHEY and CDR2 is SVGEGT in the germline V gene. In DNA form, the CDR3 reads TGTGCCAGCAGTTACGCGGGGAGCAATGAAAAACTGTTTTTT. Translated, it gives CASSYAGSNEKLFF.

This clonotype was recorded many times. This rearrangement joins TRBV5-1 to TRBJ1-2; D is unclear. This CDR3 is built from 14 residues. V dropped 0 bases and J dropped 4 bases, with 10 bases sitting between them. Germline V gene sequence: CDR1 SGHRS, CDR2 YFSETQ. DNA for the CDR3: TGCGCCAGCAGCTTGGGGCCGGATTCCTATGGCTACACCTTC. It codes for CASSLGPDSYGYTF.

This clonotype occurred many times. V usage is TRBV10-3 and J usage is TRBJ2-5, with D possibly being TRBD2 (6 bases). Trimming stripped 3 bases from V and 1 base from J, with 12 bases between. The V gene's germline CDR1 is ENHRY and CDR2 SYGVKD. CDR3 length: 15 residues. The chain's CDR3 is CAISEVGDSQETQYF. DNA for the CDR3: TGTGCCATCAGTGAAGTAGGGGACTCCCAAGAGACCCAGTACTTC.

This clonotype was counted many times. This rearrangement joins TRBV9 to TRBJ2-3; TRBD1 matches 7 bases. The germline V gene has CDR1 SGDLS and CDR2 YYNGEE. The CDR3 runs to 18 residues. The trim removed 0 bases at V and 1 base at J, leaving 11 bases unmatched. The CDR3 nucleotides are TGTGCCAGCAGCGTAGAAGGGGGCGAAGCCCTAGGCACAGATACGCAGTATTTT. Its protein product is CASSVEGGEALGTDTQYF.

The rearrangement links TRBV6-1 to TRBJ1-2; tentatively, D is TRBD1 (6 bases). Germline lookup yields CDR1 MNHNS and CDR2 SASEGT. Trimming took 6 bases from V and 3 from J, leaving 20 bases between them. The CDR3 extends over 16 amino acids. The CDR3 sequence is CASRRGGSGTDYGYTF. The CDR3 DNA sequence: TGTGCCAGCAGGAGAGGGGGATCCGGGACTGACTATGGCTACACCTTC.

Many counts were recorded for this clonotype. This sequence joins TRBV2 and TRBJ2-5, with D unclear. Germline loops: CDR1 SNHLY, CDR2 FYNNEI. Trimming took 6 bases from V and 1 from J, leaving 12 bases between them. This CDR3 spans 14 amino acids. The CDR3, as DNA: TGTGCCAGCAGCCCATGGGTTGGCCAAGAGACCCAGTACTTC. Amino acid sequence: CASSPWVGQETQYF.

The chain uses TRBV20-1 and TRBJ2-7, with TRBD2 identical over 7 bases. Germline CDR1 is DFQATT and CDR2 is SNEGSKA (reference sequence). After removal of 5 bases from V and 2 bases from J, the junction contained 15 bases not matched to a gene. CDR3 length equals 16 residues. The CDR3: CSAAPFLAGVAYEQYF. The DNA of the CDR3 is TGCAGTGCTGCCCCCTTTTTAGCGGGCGTTGCCTACGAGCAGTACTTC.

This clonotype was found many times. CDR3 residues: CASSETPASGSLYEQYF. The DNA of the CDR3 is TGCGCCAGCAGTGAGACCCCAGCTAGCGGGAGCCTCTACGAGCAGTACTTC. The genes are TRBV10-2 and TRBJ2-7, with TRBD2 matching over 10 bases. This CDR3 has 17 amino acids. V was pared by 2 bases and J by 3 bases, with 10 bases of the junction left unmatched. The germline V gene encodes CDR1 WSHSY and CDR2 SAAADI.

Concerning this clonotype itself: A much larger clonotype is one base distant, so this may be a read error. CDR3 DNA: TGCAGTGCTGGAATCCGGGAGAATAATTCACCCCTCCACTTT. This gives the protein CSAGIRENNSPLHF. The J gene is TRBJ1-6, the V gene TRBV20-1; no firm D call. Germline CDR1 reads DFQATT; CDR2 reads SNEGSKA (reference sequence). Trimming removed 5 bases from V and 5 bases from J, with 13 bases in between. CDR3 length: 14 amino acids.

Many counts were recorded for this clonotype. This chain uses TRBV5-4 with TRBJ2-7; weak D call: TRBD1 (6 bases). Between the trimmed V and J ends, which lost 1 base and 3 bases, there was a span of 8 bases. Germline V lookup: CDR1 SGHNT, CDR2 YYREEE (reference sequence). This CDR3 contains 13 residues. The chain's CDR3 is CASSLWTDYEQYF. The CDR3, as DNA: TGTGCCAGCAGCTTGTGGACAGACTACGAGCAGTACTTC.

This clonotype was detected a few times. The CDR3 is CASSLDRAYRGNEQFF. The CDR3 DNA reads as TGTGCCAGCAGCTTAGATCGAGCGTATCGGGGCAATGAGCAGTTCTTC. The rearrangement links TRBV11-2 to TRBJ2-1; a weak D match, TRBD2 (5 bases). The CDR3 is 16 amino acids. Germline V gene data show CDR1 as SGHAT and CDR2 as FQNNGV. Trimming took off 0 bases at V and 6 bases at J, with 15 bases between the two ends.

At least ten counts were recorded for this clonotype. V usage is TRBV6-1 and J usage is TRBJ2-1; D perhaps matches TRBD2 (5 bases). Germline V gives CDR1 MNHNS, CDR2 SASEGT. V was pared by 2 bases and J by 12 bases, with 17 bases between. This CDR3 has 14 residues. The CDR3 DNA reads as TGTGCCAGCAGTGAAACGGTCCTCTCCCGGGGGCAGTTCTTC. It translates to CASSETVLSRGQFF.

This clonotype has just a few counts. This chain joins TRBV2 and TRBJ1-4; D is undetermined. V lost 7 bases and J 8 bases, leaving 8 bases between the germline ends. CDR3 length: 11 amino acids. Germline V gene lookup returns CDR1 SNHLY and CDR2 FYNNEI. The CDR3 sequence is CASTQLEKLFF. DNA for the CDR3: TGTGCCAGCACCCAGCTGGAAAAACTGTTTTTT.

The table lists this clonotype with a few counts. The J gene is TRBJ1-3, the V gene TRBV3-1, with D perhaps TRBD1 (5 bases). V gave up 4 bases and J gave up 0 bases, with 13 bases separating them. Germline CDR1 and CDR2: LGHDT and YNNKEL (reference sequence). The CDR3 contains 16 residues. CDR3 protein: CASSLWDGPSGNTIYF. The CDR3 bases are TGTGCCAGCAGCCTATGGGACGGACCCTCTGGAAACACCATATATTTT.

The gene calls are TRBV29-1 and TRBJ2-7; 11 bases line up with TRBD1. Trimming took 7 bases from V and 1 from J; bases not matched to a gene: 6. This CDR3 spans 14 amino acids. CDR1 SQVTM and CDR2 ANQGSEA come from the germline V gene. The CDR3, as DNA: TGCAGCGCCATCGGGACAGGGGGATCCTACGAGCAGTACTTC. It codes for CSAIGTGGSYEQYF.

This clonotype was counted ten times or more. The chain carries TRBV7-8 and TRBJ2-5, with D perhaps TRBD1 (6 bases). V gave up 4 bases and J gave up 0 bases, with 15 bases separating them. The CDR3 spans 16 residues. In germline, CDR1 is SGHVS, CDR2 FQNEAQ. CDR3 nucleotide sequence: TGTGCCAGCAGCTCCCTATACCGACAGGACCAAGAGACCCAGTACTTC. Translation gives CASSSLYRQDQETQYF.

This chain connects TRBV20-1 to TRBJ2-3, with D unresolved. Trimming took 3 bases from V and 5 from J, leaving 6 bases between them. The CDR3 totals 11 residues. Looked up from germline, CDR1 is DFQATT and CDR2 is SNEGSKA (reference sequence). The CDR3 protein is CSASSGDTQYF. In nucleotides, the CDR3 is TGCAGTGCTAGCTCGGGAGATACGCAGTATTTT.

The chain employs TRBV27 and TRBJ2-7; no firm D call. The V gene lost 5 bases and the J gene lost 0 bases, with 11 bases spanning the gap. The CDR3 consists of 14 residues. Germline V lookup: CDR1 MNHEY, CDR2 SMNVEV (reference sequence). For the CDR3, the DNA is TGTGCCAGCAGTGTAGCTGGTCCCTCCTACGAGCAGTACTTC. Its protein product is CASSVAGPSYEQYF.

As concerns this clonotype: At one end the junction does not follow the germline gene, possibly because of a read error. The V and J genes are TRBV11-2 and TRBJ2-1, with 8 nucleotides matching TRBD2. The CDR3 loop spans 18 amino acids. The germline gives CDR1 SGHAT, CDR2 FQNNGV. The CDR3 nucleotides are TGTGTCAGCAGCTTAGCTGTACGGAGCGGGAGCTCCTACAATGAGCAGTTCTTC. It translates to CVSSLAVRSGSSYNEQFF.

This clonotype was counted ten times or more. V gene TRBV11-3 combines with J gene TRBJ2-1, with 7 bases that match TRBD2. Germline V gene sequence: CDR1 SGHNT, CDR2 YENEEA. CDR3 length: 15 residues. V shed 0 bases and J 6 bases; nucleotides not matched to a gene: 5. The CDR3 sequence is CASSLDGRGVNEQFF. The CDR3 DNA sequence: TGTGCCAGCAGCTTAGATGGGAGGGGCGTCAATGAGCAGTTCTTC.

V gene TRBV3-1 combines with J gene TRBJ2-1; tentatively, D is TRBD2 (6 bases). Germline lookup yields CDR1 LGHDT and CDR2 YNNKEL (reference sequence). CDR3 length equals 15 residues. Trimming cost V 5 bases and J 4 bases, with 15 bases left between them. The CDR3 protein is CASSSTTRRYNEQFF. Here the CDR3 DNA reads TGTGCCAGCAGCTCCACGACTAGGCGATACAATGAGCAGTTCTTC.

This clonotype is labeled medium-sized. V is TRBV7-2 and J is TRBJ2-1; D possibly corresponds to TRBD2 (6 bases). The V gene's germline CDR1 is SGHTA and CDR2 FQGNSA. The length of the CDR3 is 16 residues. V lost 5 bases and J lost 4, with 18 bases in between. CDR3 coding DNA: TGTGCCAGCAGCCTAGTGAGACTAGTCGTGTACAATGAGCAGTTCTTC. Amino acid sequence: CASSLVRLVVYNEQFF. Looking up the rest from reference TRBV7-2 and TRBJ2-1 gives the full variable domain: GAGVSQSPSNKVTEKGKDVELRCDPISGHTALYWYRQSLGQGLEFLIYFQGNSAPDKSGLPSDRFSAERTGGSVSTLTIQRTQQEDSAVYLCASSLVRLVVYNEQFFGPGTRLTVL.

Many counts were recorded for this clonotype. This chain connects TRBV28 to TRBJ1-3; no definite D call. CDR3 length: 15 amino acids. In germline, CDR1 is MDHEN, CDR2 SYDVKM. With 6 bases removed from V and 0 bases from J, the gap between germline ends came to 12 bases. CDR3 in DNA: TGTGCCAGCAGCTATAGGGCCTACTCTGGAAACACCATATATTTT. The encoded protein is CASSYRAYSGNTIYF. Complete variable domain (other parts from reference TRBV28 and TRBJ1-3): DVKVTQSSRYLVKRTGEKVFLECVQDMDHENMFWYRQDPGLGLRLIYFSYDVKMKEKGDIPEGYSVSREKKERFSLILESASTNQTSMYLCASSYRAYSGNTIYFGEGSWLTVV.

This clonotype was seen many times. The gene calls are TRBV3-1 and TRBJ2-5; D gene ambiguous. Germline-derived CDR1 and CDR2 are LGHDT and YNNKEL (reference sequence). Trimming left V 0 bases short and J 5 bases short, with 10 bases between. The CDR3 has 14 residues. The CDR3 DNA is TGTGCCAGCAGCCAAGAGAAGTGGAGCGAGACCCAGTACTTC. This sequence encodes CASSQEKWSETQYF.

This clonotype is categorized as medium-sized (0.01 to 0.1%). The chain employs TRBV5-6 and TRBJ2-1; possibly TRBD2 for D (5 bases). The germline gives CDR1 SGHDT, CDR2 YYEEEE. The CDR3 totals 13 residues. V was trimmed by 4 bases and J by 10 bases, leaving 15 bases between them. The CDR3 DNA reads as TGTGCCAGCAGCCCCCGCCGGCCGGGAGAGCAGTTCTTC. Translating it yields CASSPRRPGEQFF.

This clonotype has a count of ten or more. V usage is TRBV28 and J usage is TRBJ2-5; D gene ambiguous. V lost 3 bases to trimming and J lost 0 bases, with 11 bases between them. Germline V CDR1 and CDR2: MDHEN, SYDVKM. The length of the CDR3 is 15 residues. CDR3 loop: CASSFIRRYQETQYF. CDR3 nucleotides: TGTGCCAGCAGTTTCATCCGCAGGTACCAAGAGACCCAGTACTTC.